This passage covers 20 T cell receptor beta chains from one sample sequenced in a study of identical twins. In TCRdb, the 5' RACE reads were re-called with MiXCR into one record per CDR3 protein. The data hold roughly 770,000 distinct CDR3 sequences, with 18% observed a single time. The sample also formed part of further work on T cells expressing NK-cell markers.

Sequences were obtained from PBMCs. The receptors derive from a woman younger than 30 in good health.

V is TRBV10-3 and J is TRBJ2-7; maybe TRBD2 (5 bases). Germline V gene sequence: CDR1 ENHRY, CDR2 SYGVKD. Between the trimmed V and J ends, which lost 2 bases and 1 base, there was a span of 6 bases. This CDR3 is 13 amino acids long. CDR3 in DNA: TGTGCCATCAGTGAGACGGGGTCCTACGAGCAGTACTTC. It yields the protein CAISETGSYEQYF.

The chain links TRBV20-1 to TRBJ2-5; 7 bases map to TRBD1. The V segment lost 5 bases and the J segment 3 bases; nucleotides outside the gene matches: 6. There are 13 residues in the CDR3. Germline V gene sequence: CDR1 DFQATT, CDR2 SNEGSKA (reference sequence). CDR3 residues: CSAAGTAKETQYF. The DNA for the CDR3 is TGCAGTGCTGCCGGGACAGCGAAAGAGACCCAGTACTTC.

The chain combines TRBV7-2 with TRBJ2-1; 11 bases line up with TRBD2. Looked up from germline, CDR1 is SGHTA and CDR2 is FQGNSA. This CDR3 is 13 amino acids long. The ends lost 3 bases at V and 15 bases at J; junction bases unmatched: 7. The DNA of the CDR3 is TGTGCCAGCAGCTTGGTAGCGGGAGGGCCTCCGTTCTTC. It is translated as CASSLVAGGPPFF.

CDR3 sequence: CASRLGSGEETQYF. In DNA form, the CDR3 reads TGTGCCAGCAGACTCGGTAGCGGGGAAGAGACCCAGTACTTC. The chain combines TRBV7-9 with TRBJ2-5; 8 nucleotides line up with TRBD2. Germline V CDR1 and CDR2: SEHNR, FQNEAQ (reference sequence). After removal of 6 bases from V and 3 bases from J, the junction contained 6 bases not matched to a gene. This CDR3 is 14 amino acids long.

This clonotype was seen a few times. The chain is built from TRBV6-5 and TRBJ2-3; possibly TRBD2 for D (6 bases). Germline CDR1 MNHEY, CDR2 SVGAGI. The length of the CDR3 is 18 residues. V was clipped by 2 bases and J by 2 bases, with 20 bases between them. Written as DNA, the CDR3 is TGTGCCAGCAGTTACCTTGCGGACTATAAAGGGAACACAGATACGCAGTATTTT. Protein product: CASSYLADYKGNTDTQYF.

This clonotype was seen more than once but under ten times. The chain carries TRBV12-3 or TRBV12-4 and TRBJ1-1; 7 bases match TRBD1. There are 15 residues in the CDR3. J gave up 0 bases and V 5 bases, and 6 bases lay outside the gene matches. Written as DNA, the CDR3 is TGTGCCAGCAGTCCACAGGGGAACCTGAACACTGAAGCTTTCTTT. It specifies CASSPQGNLNTEAFF.

This clonotype was seen only a few times. The V and J genes are TRBV5-5 and TRBJ2-7; 7 positions agree with TRBD1. The CDR3 is 14 amino acids. V lost 0 bases to trimming and J lost 6 bases; unmatched junction nucleotides: 6. Germline V lookup: CDR1 SGHKS, CDR2 YYEKEE (reference sequence). The CDR3 loop reads CASSLVQGIAEQYF. DNA of the CDR3: TGTGCCAGCAGCTTGGTACAGGGGATCGCCGAGCAGTACTTC.

This clonotype appeared a few times. The J gene is TRBJ1-1, the V gene TRBV2; unclear D gene. V was shortened by 3 bases and J by 7 bases, with 9 bases between the two germline ends. The CDR3 extends over 12 amino acids. Germline V gene sequence: CDR1 SNHLY, CDR2 FYNNEI. The CDR3, as DNA: TGTGCCAGCAGTGATCCGTTACTTGAAGCTTTCTTT. Protein: CASSDPLLEAFF.

This clonotype was detected a few times. The rearrangement joins TRBV7-9 to TRBJ2-7; D call uncertain. Germline-derived CDR1 and CDR2 are SEHNR and FQNEAQ (reference sequence). This CDR3 spans 12 amino acids. V lost 4 bases and J 5 bases, leaving 9 bases between the germline ends. CDR3 coding DNA: TGTGCCAGCAGCTCCCCCTCGGACGAGCAGTACTTC. Its protein is CASSSPSDEQYF.

This chain connects TRBV20-1 to TRBJ2-1, with 12 bases matching TRBD2. After removal of 5 bases from V and 9 bases from J, the junction contained 8 bases not matched to a gene. This CDR3 region has 14 residues. CDR1 is DFQATT and CDR2 is SNEGSKA in the germline V gene (reference sequence). The CDR3 region has the DNA TGCAGTGCTGCTCTAGCGGGGGGGCCCGGTGAGCAGTTCTTC. It specifies CSAALAGGPGEQFF.

V and J are TRBV5-1 and TRBJ2-1; 7 bases are a match to TRBD2. J was trimmed by 6 bases and V by 4 bases; bases with no gene match: 10. CDR1 SGHRS and CDR2 YFSETQ come from the germline V gene. This CDR3 has 15 amino acids. The CDR3 DNA reads as TGCGCCAGCAGCCTGCTAGGGACTATTACCAATGAGCAGTTCTTC. Translation gives CASSLLGTITNEQFF.

This clonotype was counted only a few times. The V gene is TRBV29-1, the J gene TRBJ1-2; tentatively, D is TRBD1 (6 bases). V was trimmed by 4 bases and J by 5 bases, leaving 11 bases between them. In germline, CDR1 is SQVTM, CDR2 ANQGSEA. CDR3 size: 12 residues. The CDR3 DNA reads TGCAGCGTTGGCGGCAGGGGTTATGGCTACACCTTC. This codes for CSVGGRGYGYTF.

This clonotype was seen ten or more times. The chain links TRBV12-3 or TRBV12-4 to TRBJ2-1, with D perhaps matching TRBD2 (6 bases). With 1 base removed from V and 9 bases from J, the gap between germline ends came to 10 bases. The CDR3 extends over 13 amino acids. The CDR3 coding sequence is TGTGCCAGCAGTTTAGTGACTAGGTCTGAGCAGTTCTTC. This codes for CASSLVTRSEQFF.

Turning to this clonotype: A much larger clone is a single base away; this may be a read error. The chain uses TRBV7-2 and TRBJ2-5; D gene uncertain. The CDR3 runs to 13 residues. Germline V gene sequence: CDR1 SGHTA, CDR2 FQGNSA. The V and J ends lost 3 bases and 3 bases respectively, with 8 bases between them. Here the CDR3 DNA reads TGTGCCAGCAGCTTTCGGTGGGAAGAGACCCAGTACTTC. Translation gives CASSFRWEETQYF. The variable domain in full, with the rest retrieved from reference TRBV7-2 and TRBJ2-5, is GAGVSQSPSNKVTEKGKDVELRCDPISGHTALYWYRQSLGQGLEFLIYFQGNSAPDKSGLPSDRFSAERTGGSVSTLTIQRTQQEDSAVYLCASSFRWEETQYFGPGTRLLVL.

V gene TRBV9 combines with J gene TRBJ2-7; D perhaps matches TRBD2 (7 bases). This CDR3 is 16 amino acids long. CDR1 is SGDLS, CDR2 YYNGEE, per germline. With 4 bases removed from V and 0 bases from J, the gap between germline ends came to 17 bases. CDR3 bases: TGTGCCAGCAGCCCCGAAGGGGGGGGAAGCTCCTACGAGCAGTACTTC. Protein: CASSPEGGGSSYEQYF.

The chain links TRBV6-2 or TRBV6-3 to TRBJ2-7; D might be TRBD2 (5 bases). The CDR3 extends over 15 amino acids. Germline V gene sequence: CDR1 MNHEY, CDR2 SVGEGT. V was trimmed by 7 bases and J by 6 bases, leaving 22 bases between them. CDR3 bases: TGTGCCAGCATCCGGGCGGGCCCCCAAACTCTCGAGCAGTACTTC. Residues: CASIRAGPQTLEQYF.

The table lists this clonotype with a few counts. The chain employs TRBV20-1 and TRBJ1-2, with 9 bases that match TRBD1. Trimming at V came to 3 bases and at J to 6 bases, leaving 14 bases not matched to a gene. This CDR3 is built from 16 residues. The germline V gene has CDR1 DFQATT and CDR2 SNEGSKA (reference sequence). Here the CDR3 DNA reads TGCAGTGCTAGTATATCAGGGACAGGGAAGAAGAATGGCTACACCTTC. Protein sequence: CSASISGTGKKNGYTF.

The chain employs TRBV5-1 and TRBJ1-2; 7 nucleotides align to TRBD1. Looked up from germline, CDR1 is SGHRS and CDR2 is YFSETQ. This CDR3 is built from 15 residues. Trimming cost V 3 bases and J 3 bases; bases outside gene matches: 8. As DNA, the CDR3 is TGCGCCAGCAGCTCGCTGGGACAGACGGACTATGGCTACACCTTC. The encoded protein is CASSSLGQTDYGYTF.

The V and J genes are TRBV6-1 and TRBJ2-1; 9 bases are shared with TRBD1. V gave up 6 bases and J gave up 3 bases; unmatched junction bases: 6. The length of the CDR3 is 15 residues. CDR1 is MNHNS and CDR2 is SASEGT in the germline V gene. The CDR3 loop is CASRGPGQGYNEQFF. The CDR3 DNA is TGTGCCAGCAGGGGACCGGGACAGGGCTACAATGAGCAGTTCTTC.

This clonotype turned up a few times. The chain links TRBV7-3 to TRBJ2-7; D possibly corresponds to TRBD2 (6 bases). V lost 1 base and J 2 bases, leaving 12 bases between the germline ends. The CDR3 length is 15 residues. CDR1 and CDR2 (germline): SGHTA, FQGTGA. The CDR3 loop is CASSLNSGATYEQYF. CDR3 nucleotide sequence: TGTGCCAGCAGCTTAAATAGCGGAGCTACCTACGAGCAGTACTTC.